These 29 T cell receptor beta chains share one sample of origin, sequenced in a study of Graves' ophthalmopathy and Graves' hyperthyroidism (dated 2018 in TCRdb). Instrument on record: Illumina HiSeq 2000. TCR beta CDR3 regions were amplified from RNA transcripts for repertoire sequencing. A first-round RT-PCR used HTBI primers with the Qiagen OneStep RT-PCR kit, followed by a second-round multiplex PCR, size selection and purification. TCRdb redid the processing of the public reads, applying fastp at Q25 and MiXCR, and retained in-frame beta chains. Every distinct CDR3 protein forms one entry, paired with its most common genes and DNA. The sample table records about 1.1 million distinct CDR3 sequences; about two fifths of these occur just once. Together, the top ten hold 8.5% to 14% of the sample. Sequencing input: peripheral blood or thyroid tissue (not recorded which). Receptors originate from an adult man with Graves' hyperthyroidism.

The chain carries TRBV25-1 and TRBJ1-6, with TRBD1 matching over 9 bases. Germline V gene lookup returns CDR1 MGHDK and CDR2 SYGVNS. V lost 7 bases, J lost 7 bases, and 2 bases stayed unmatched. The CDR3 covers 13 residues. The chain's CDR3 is CASIQGANSPLHF. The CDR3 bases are TGTGCCAGCATACAGGGGGCGAATTCACCCCTCCACTTT.

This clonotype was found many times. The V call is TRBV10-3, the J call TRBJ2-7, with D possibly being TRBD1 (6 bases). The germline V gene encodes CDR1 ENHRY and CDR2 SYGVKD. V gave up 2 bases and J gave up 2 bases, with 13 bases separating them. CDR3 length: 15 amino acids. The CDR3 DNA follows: TGTGCCATCAGTGAGACCAAACAGGGAGCCTACGAGCAGTACTTC. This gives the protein CAISETKQGAYEQYF.

CDR3 region: CASRLRLDTEAFF. CDR3 bases: TGTGCCAGCAGGCTACGGTTGGATACTGAAGCTTTCTTT. The genes are TRBV3-1 and TRBJ1-1; unclear D gene. V was pared by 6 bases and J by 5 bases, with 13 bases between. The germline V gene encodes CDR1 LGHDT and CDR2 YNNKEL (reference sequence). The CDR3 is 13 residues long. Drawing the rest from reference TRBV3-1 and TRBJ1-1, the complete variable domain is DTAVSQTPKYLVTQMGNDKSIKCEQNLGHDTMYWYKQDSKKFLKIMFSYNNKELIINETVPNRFSPKSPDKAHLNLHINSLELGDSAVYFCASRLRLDTEAFFGQGTRLTVV.

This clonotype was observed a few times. In DNA, the CDR3 is TGCAGTGCTAGAGATTTTCAGCGGGACTCATACGAGCAGTACTTC. Residues: CSARDFQRDSYEQYF. J is TRBJ2-7 and V is TRBV20-1, with 7 bases lining up with TRBD2. J lost 4 bases, V lost 0 bases, and 9 bases had no gene match. Germline CDR1 reads DFQATT; CDR2 reads SNEGSKA (reference sequence). This CDR3 is 15 amino acids long.

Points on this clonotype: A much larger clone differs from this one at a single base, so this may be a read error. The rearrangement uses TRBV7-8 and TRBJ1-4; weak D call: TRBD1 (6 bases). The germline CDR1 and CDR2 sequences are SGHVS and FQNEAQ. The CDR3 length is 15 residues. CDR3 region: CASSLAGQNNEKLLF. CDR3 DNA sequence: TGTGCCAGCAGCTTAGCGGGACAAAACAATGAAAAACTGCTTTTT.

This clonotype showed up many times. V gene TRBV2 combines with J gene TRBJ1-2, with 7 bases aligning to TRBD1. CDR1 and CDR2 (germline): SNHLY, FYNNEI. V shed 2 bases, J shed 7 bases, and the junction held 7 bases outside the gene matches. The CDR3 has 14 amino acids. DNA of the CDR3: TGTGCCAGCAGTGAACGACAGGGTGGCGGTGGCTACACCTTC. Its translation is CASSERQGGGGYTF.

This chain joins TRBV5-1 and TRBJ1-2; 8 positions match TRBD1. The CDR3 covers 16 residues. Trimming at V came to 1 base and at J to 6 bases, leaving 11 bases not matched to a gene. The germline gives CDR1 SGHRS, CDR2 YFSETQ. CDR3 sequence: CASSLSETGDSDGYTF. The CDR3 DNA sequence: TGCGCCAGCAGCTTGTCCGAGACAGGGGATTCGGATGGCTACACCTTC.

The CDR3 DNA sequence: TGCGCCAGCAGCCGAGAGGGACACTGGATCTCCTACGAGCAGTACTTC. Translating gives CASSREGHWISYEQYF. This chain links TRBV4-3 with TRBJ2-7, with D perhaps matching TRBD1 (6 bases). Germline CDR1 LGHNA, CDR2 YSLEER. The V end lost 4 bases, the J end lost 0 bases, and 16 bases lay between the germline ends. The CDR3 is made up of 16 amino acids.

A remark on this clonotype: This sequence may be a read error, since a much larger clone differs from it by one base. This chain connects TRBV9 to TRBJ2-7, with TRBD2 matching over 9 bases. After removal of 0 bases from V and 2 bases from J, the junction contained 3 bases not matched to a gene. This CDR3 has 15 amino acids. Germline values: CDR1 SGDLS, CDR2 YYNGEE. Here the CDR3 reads CASSVEGGGAYEQYF. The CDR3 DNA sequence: TGTGCCAGCAGCGTAGAAGGCGGGGGGGCCTACGAGCAGTACTTC.

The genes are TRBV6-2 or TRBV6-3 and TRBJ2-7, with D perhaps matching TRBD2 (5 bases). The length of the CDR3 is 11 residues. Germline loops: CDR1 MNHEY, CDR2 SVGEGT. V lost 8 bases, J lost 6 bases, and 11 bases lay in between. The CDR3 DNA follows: TGTGCCAGCGGTCTAGGGAGCGAGCAGTACTTC. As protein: CASGLGSEQYF.

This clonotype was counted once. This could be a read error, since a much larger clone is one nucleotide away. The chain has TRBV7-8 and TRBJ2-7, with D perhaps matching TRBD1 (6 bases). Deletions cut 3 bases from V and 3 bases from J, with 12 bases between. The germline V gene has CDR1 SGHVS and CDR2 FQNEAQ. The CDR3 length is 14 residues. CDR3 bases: TGTGCCAGCAGCTTTGGGGTGGGACACTACGAGCAGTACTTC. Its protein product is CASSFGVGHYEQYF. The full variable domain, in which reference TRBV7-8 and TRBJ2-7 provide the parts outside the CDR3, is GAGVSQSPRYKVAKRGQDVALRCDPISGHVSLFWYQQALGQGPEFLTYFQNEAQLDKSGLPSDRFFAERPEGSVSTLKIQRTQQEDSAVYLCASSFGVGHYEQYFGPGTRLTVT.

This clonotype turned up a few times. The CDR3 DNA reads TGTGCCAGTAGTACCCCAGGGGGGAGCACAGATACGCAGTATTTT. It yields the protein CASSTPGGSTDTQYF. The chain links TRBV19 to TRBJ2-3; TRBD1 is a possible D gene (7 bases). The CDR3 sequence is 15 residues long. V gave up 4 bases and J gave up 0 bases, with 11 bases separating them. The germline CDR1 and CDR2 sequences are LNHDA and SQIVND (reference sequence).

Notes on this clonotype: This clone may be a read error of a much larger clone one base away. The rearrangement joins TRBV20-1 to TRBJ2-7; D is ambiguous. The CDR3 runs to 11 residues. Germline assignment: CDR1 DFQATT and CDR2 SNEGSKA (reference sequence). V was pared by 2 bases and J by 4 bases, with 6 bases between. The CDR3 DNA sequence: TGCAGTGCTAGAAACCGATACGAGCAGTACTTC. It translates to CSARNRYEQYF.

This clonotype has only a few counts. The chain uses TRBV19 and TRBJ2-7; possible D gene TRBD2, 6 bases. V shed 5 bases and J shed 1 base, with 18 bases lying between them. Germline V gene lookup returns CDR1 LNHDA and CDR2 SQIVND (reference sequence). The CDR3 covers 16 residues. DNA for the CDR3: TGTGCCAGTAGTGACGGGGGTCTTCCGGAGTCCTACGAGCAGTACTTC. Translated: CASSDGGLPESYEQYF.

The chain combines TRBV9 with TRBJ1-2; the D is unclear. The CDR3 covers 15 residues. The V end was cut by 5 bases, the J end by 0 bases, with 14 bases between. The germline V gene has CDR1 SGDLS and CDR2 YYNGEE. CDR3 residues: CASSLSPAPNYGYTF. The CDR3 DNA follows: TGTGCCAGCAGTTTATCCCCCGCACCTAACTATGGCTACACCTTC.

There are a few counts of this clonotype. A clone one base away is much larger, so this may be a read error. The CDR3 DNA reads TGTGCCAGCAGCCGTACAGTAGGGAACACTGAAGCTTTCTTT. Its protein product is CASSRTVGNTEAFF. The V gene is TRBV7-9, the J gene TRBJ1-1; D is ambiguous. The germline CDR1 and CDR2 sequences are SEHNR and FQNEAQ (reference sequence). V dropped 5 bases and J dropped 1 base, with 11 bases sitting between them. This CDR3 comprises 14 residues.

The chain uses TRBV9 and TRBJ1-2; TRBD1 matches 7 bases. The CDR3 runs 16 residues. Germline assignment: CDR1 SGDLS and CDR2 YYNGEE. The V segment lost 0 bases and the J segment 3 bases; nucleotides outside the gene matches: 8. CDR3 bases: TGTGCCAGCAGCGTAGGAAGGGGGCTGTCTGACTATGGCTACACCTTC. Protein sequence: CASSVGRGLSDYGYTF.

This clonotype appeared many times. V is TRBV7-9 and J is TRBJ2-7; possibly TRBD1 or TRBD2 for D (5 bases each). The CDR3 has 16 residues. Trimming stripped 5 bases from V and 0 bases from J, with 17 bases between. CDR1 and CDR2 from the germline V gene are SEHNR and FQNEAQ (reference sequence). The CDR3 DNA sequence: TGTGCCAGCAGCCGAGGGGCAGGCCATACCTCCTACGAGCAGTACTTC. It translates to CASSRGAGHTSYEQYF.

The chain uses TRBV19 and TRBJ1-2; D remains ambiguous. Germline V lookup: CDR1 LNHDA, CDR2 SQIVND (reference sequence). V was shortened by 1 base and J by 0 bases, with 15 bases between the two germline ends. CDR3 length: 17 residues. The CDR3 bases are TGTGCCAGTAGTATAGCTTTCCTCCGACAAACTAACTATGGCTACACCTTC. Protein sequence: CASSIAFLRQTNYGYTF.

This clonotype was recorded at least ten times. The CDR3 region is CSGGGDEKLFF. DNA of the CDR3: TGCAGCGGGGGGGGTGATGAAAAACTGTTTTTT. This chain connects TRBV29-1 to TRBJ1-4, with D perhaps TRBD1 (5 bases). The CDR3 sequence is 11 residues long. CDR1 is SQVTM and CDR2 is ANQGSEA in the germline V gene. V lost 7 bases and J lost 6, with 9 bases in between.

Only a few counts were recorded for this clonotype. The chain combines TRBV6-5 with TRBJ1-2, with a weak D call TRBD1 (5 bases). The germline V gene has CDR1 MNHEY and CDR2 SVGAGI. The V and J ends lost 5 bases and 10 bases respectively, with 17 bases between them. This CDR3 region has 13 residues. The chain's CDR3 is CASSPDGLGDYTF. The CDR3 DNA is TGTGCCAGCAGTCCCGATGGGCTGGGGGACTACACCTTC.

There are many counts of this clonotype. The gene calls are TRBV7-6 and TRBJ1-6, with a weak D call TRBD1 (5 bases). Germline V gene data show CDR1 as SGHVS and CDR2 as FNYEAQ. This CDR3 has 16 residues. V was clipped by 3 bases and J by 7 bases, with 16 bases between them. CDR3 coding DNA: TGTGCCAGCAGCTTTTTCGTCGGCCAGGGAAATTCACCCCTCCACTTT. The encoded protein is CASSFFVGQGNSPLHF.

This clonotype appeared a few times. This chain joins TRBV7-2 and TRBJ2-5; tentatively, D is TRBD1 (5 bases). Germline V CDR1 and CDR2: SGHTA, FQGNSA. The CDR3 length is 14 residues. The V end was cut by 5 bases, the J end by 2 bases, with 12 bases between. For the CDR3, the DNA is TGTGCCAGCAGCATACGACAGAGTCAAGAGACCCAGTACTTC. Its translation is CASSIRQSQETQYF.

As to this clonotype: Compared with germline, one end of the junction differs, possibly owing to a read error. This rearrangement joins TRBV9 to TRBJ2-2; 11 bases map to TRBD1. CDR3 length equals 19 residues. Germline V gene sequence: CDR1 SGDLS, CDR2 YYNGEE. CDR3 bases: TGTGCCAGCGGCGTAGGGAGGGACAGGGGGAACCCGGACACCGGGGAGCTGTTTTTT. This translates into CASGVGRDRGNPDTGELFF. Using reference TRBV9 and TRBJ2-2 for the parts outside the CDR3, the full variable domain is DSGVTQTPKHLITATGQRVTLRCSPRSGDLSVYWYQQSLDQGLQFLIQYYNGEERAKGNILERFSAQQFPDLHSELNLSSLELGDSALYFCASGVGRDRGNPDTGELFFGEGSRLTVL.

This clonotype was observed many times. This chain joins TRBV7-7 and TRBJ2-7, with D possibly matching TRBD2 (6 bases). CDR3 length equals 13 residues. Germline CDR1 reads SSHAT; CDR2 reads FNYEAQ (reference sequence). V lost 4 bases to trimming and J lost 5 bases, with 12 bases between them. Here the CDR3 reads CASSSGLNNEQYF. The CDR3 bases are TGTGCCAGCAGCTCGGGACTTAATAACGAGCAGTACTTC.

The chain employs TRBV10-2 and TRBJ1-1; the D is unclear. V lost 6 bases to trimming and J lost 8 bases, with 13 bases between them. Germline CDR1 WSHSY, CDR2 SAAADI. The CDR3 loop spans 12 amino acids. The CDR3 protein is CASSLESGEAFF. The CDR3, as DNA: TGCGCCAGCAGCTTGGAAAGCGGGGAAGCTTTCTTT.

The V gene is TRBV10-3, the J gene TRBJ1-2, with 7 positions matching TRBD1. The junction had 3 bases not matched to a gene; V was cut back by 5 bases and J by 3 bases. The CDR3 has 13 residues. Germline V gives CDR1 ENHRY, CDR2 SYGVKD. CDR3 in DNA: TGTGCCATCAGTCGGGACAGCTACTATGGCTACACCTTC. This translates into CAISRDSYYGYTF.

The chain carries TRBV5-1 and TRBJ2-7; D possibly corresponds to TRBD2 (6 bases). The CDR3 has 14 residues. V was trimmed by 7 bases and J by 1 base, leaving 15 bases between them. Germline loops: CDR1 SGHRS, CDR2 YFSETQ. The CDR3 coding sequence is TGCGCCAGCTCCCGGTTCGCGGGGTCCTACGAGCAGTACTTC. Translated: CASSRFAGSYEQYF.

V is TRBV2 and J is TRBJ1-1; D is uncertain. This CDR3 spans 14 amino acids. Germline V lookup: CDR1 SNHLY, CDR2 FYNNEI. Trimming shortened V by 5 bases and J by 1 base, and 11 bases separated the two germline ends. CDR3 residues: CASSSDGKNTEAFF. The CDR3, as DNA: TGTGCCAGCAGTTCGGACGGAAAGAACACTGAAGCTTTCTTT. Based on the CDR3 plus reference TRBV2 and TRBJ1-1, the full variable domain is EPEVTQTPSHQVTQMGQEVILRCVPISNHLYFYWYRQILGQKVEFLVSFYNNEISEKSEIFDDQFSVERPDGSNFTLKIRSTKLEDSAMYFCASSSDGKNTEAFFGQGTRLTVV.